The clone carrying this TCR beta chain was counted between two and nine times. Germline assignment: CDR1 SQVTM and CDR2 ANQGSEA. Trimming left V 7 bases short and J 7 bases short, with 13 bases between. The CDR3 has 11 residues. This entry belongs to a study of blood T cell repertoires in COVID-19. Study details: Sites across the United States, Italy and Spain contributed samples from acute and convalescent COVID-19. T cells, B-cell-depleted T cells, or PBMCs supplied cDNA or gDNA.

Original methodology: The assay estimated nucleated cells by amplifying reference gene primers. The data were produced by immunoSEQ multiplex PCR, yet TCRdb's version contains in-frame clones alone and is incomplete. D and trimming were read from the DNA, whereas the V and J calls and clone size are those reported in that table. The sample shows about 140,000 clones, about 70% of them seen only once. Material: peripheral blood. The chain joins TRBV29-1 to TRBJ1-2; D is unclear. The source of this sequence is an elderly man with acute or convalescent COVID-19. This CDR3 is CSGYSRGGYTF. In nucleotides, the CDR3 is TGCAGCGGGTACAGTCGGGGTGGCTACACCTTC.